This TCR beta chain was documented in a study of metastatic and nonmetastatic thyroid tumors. Whole-study context: Peripheral blood and tumor or nodule samples from malignant and benign thyroid patients were compared. Overall study results and limits: Compared with benign nodules, malignant thyroid tumors were reported to have significantly higher TCR beta diversity in both blood and tumor.

On this clone itself: The antigen remains unidentified.

Thyroid surgery had not been preceded by any treatment in any patient. As originally analysed: The study took CDR3 differences across clinicopathological groups and made a distant-metastasis classifier for papillary thyroid cancer from them. With MiXCR, TCRdb called clones anew from the PCR reads. These V and J calls derive from TCRdb rather than the authors' analysis. Among over 25,000 clones, roughly a fifth were seen once, and the ten largest hold 7.5% to 9.5%. This CDR3 is 15 amino acids long. The V end lost 2 bases, the J end lost 1 base, and 9 bases lay between the germline ends. CDR1 is MNHEY, CDR2 SMNVEV, per germline (reference sequence).

Sequencing input: blood. The rearrangement joins TRBV27 to TRBJ2-1, with D unclear. The origin of this receptor is a female donor with papillary thyroid cancer or a benign thyroid nodule (not recorded which). Some clones in this sample may be carry-over from other donors' samples. The CDR3 DNA sequence: TGTGCCAGCAGTTTAAATGCAGAATCCTACAATGAGCAGTTCTTC. It is translated as CASSLNAESYNEQFF.